A single sample gave rise to the 4 T cell receptor beta chains below, sequenced in a study of OX40 agonist ivuxolimab in advanced cancers. Repertoires were generated with immunoSEQ multiplex PCR, while TCRdb's copy carries only in-frame clones and drops some. The table lists 48,000 or so clones, under 85% of them singletons. Sample: CD4+ or CD8+ T cells sorted from blood, taken in a trial of the OX40 agonist ivuxolimab. The receptors originated from an adult with an advanced solid tumor such as melanoma, head and neck, liver or kidney cancer.

The CDR3 nucleotides are TGTGCCAGCAGCTCCCGGGCTACGGGGGGATCCACCTACGAGCAGTACTTC. Its protein is CASSSRATGGSTYEQYF. This sequence joins TRBV7-2 and TRBJ2-7, with 7 bases that match TRBD2. The CDR3 is made up of 17 amino acids. V was pared by 4 bases and J by 2 bases, with 14 bases of the junction left unmatched. Looked up from germline, CDR1 is SGHTA and CDR2 is FQGNSA.

V and J are TRBV29-1 and TRBJ2-3; D may be TRBD2 (5 bases). CDR3 length: 14 amino acids. Germline V CDR1 and CDR2: SQVTM, ANQGSEA. V dropped 5 bases and J dropped 2 bases, with 14 bases sitting between them. CDR3 amino acids: CSVSRGVNTDTQYF. CDR3 DNA sequence: TGCAGCGTTTCTCGGGGTGTGAACACAGATACGCAGTATTTT.

The chain is built from TRBV4-3 and TRBJ2-7, with TRBD1 as a possible D gene (5 bases). Trimming cost V 1 base and J 0 bases, with 10 bases left between them. CDR1 and CDR2 (germline): LGHNA, YSLEER. The CDR3 is 15 amino acids. CDR3 protein: CASSQGQQPSYEQYF. CDR3 nucleotides: TGCGCCAGCAGCCAAGGACAGCAACCCTCCTACGAGCAGTACTTC.

V usage is TRBV27 and J usage is TRBJ1-1; D ambiguous. This CDR3 has 13 residues. Trimming stripped 2 bases from V and 5 bases from J, with 9 bases between. The germline V gene encodes CDR1 MNHEY and CDR2 SMNVEV (reference sequence). CDR3 nucleotides: TGTGCCAGCAGTTTAGGGGTACGTACTGAAGCTTTCTTT. This sequence encodes CASSLGVRTEAFF.